Each of the 27 T cell receptor beta chains below was sequenced from the same sample in a study. TCRdb used MiXCR to reprocess the RT-PCR reads, holding one entry per CDR3 protein. Among almost 700,000 distinct CDR3 sequences, approximately 15% were seen once, and the ten largest hold about 3.9%. Sequencing was done on a sample of memory CD4+ T cells from blood. These receptors were obtained from a female donor in good health, serving as a healthy control.

This clonotype was found many times. The chain employs TRBV4-3 and TRBJ2-3; D is perhaps TRBD2 (5 bases). The germline V gene has CDR1 LGHNA and CDR2 YSLEER. V shed 4 bases and J shed 2 bases, with 10 bases lying between them. This CDR3 region has 14 residues. The CDR3 loop is CASSLEVYTDTQYF. CDR3 bases: TGCGCCAGCAGCCTGGAGGTTTACACAGATACGCAGTATTTT.

Details on this clonotype: A much more abundant neighbour one base away suggests this may be a read error. The chain joins TRBV5-1 to TRBJ2-5; possible D gene TRBD2, 5 bases. This CDR3 has 14 amino acids. In germline, CDR1 is SGHRS, CDR2 YFSETQ. CDR3 region: CARSSSERQETQYF. The CDR3 coding sequence is TGCGCCAGGAGCTCCTCGGAGCGGCAAGAGACCCAGTACTTC.

This clonotype was observed many times. The V gene is TRBV20-1, the J gene TRBJ2-1, with D possibly TRBD1 on 7 matching bases. Per the germline V gene, CDR1 is DFQATT and CDR2 is SNEGSKA (reference sequence). Deletions cut 5 bases from V and 7 bases from J, with 12 bases between. CDR3 length: 12 amino acids. The CDR3 here is CSAPQGGNEQFF. The DNA of the CDR3 is TGCAGTGCTCCCCAGGGGGGAAATGAGCAGTTCTTC.

This clonotype showed up just a few times. The chain uses TRBV5-4 and TRBJ2-1, with 12 bases lining up with TRBD2. Germline CDR1 SGHNT, CDR2 YYREEE (reference sequence). V shed 9 bases and J 0 bases; nucleotides not matched to a gene: 4. There are 15 residues in the CDR3. The CDR3 sequence: CATLAGGLSYNEQFF. In nucleotides, the CDR3 is TGTGCCACCCTAGCGGGAGGGCTCTCCTACAATGAGCAGTTCTTC.

This clonotype was counted many times. This rearrangement joins TRBV15 to TRBJ2-1; 7 nucleotides agree with TRBD2. From germline, CDR1 is LNHNV and CDR2 YYDKDF (reference sequence). Trimming took 0 bases from V and 8 from J; bases not matched to a gene: 10. This CDR3 is built from 16 residues. CDR3 DNA sequence: TGTGCCACCAGCAGAGAAGTGCGCGCGGGAGCGGATGAGCAGTTCTTC. Translating it yields CATSREVRAGADEQFF.

This clonotype showed up just a few times. The V call is TRBV28, the J call TRBJ1-3, with D hard to call. Per germline, CDR1 MDHEN and CDR2 SYDVKM. The V end was cut by 5 bases, the J end by 4 bases, with 18 bases between. This CDR3 region has 16 residues. CDR3 amino acids: CASSPANGVGGNTIYF. The CDR3 nucleotides are TGTGCCAGCAGTCCGGCGAATGGGGTAGGAGGAAACACCATATATTTT.

The CDR3 sequence: CASSQHGRSSYEQYF. CDR3 nucleotide sequence: TGTGCCAGCAGCCAACACGGGAGGAGCTCCTACGAGCAGTACTTC. The V gene is TRBV3-1, the J gene TRBJ2-7; 7 bases are shared with TRBD2. Germline V gene data show CDR1 as LGHDT and CDR2 as YNNKEL (reference sequence). CDR3 size: 15 residues. The J segment lost 0 bases and the V segment lost 2 bases, leaving 4 bases of the junction unmatched.

V and J are TRBV18 and TRBJ2-1, with TRBD1 as a possible D gene (5 bases). The germline gives CDR1 KGHSH, CDR2 LQKENI. CDR3 length: 17 amino acids. With 2 bases removed from V and 8 bases from J, the gap between germline ends came to 22 bases. DNA for the CDR3: TGTGCCAGCTCACCATCAGGGCTCAGTGCGCGGATCGATGAGCAGTTCTTC. It specifies CASSPSGLSARIDEQFF.

This clonotype came up a few times. The chain combines TRBV29-1 with TRBJ1-2; a weak D match, TRBD1 (5 bases). This CDR3 has 13 residues. Germline V gene sequence: CDR1 SQVTM, CDR2 ANQGSEA. V was pared by 1 base and J by 8 bases, with 14 bases between. Written as DNA, the CDR3 is TGCAGCGTTGAAGGGGCCCCAGGGAGAGGCTACACCTTC. This codes for CSVEGAPGRGYTF.

This clonotype was detected ten times or more. V is TRBV7-2 and J is TRBJ2-1; D possibly corresponds to TRBD1 (5 bases). CDR3 length equals 15 residues. The germline V gene has CDR1 SGHTA and CDR2 FQGNSA. V lost 6 bases and J lost 0, with 12 bases in between. CDR3 amino acids: CASRIDRSSYNEQFF. The CDR3 DNA reads TGTGCCAGCAGGATAGACAGAAGCTCCTACAATGAGCAGTTCTTC.

This clonotype was found a few times. The rearrangement links TRBV10-3 to TRBJ1-1, with 8 bases that match TRBD1. Germline assignment: CDR1 ENHRY and CDR2 SYGVKD. The CDR3 covers 13 residues. The V segment lost 6 bases and the J segment 10 bases; nucleotides outside the gene matches: 10. The CDR3 protein is CAISSGQGYPAFF. The CDR3 bases are TGTGCCATCAGCAGCGGACAGGGTTACCCAGCTTTCTTT.

The chain joins TRBV12-3 or TRBV12-4 to TRBJ2-7; D is unclear. The CDR3 runs to 15 residues. The V gene lost 4 bases and the J gene lost 3 bases, with 16 bases spanning the gap. The CDR3 bases are TGTGCCAGCAGTTCCTTTGCTCTCAGCCACTACGAGCAGTACTTC. This gives the protein CASSSFALSHYEQYF.

V is TRBV7-8 and J is TRBJ2-2; 8 nucleotides line up with TRBD1. Germline V gives CDR1 SGHVS, CDR2 FQNEAQ. Trimming removed 7 bases from V and 5 bases from J; junction bases left unmatched: 9. The CDR3 contains 15 residues. Here the CDR3 reads CASTAPGGRTGELFF. The CDR3 DNA is TGTGCCAGCACCGCCCCAGGGGGCAGGACCGGGGAGCTGTTTTTT.

This clonotype was seen many times. This rearrangement joins TRBV7-3 to TRBJ1-2; weak D call: TRBD1 (5 bases). Germline-derived CDR1 and CDR2 are SGHTA and FQGTGA. V was shortened by 5 bases and J by 4 bases, with 14 bases between the two germline ends. This CDR3 has 14 amino acids. In nucleotides, the CDR3 is TGTGCCAGCAGCACTCGGGGACCCCCCTATGGCTACACCTTC. It is translated as CASSTRGPPYGYTF.

This clonotype was counted between two and nine times. J is TRBJ2-7 and V is TRBV5-6; a possible D gene is TRBD2 (7 bases). V was cut by 1 base and J by 4 bases, with 21 bases left in between. CDR3 length: 17 residues. Germline V gene data show CDR1 as SGHDT and CDR2 as YYEEEE. CDR3 DNA: TGTGCCAGCAGCTTGCGGGGGGCAGGGTCCAAGGGATACGAGCAGTACTTC. Amino acids: CASSLRGAGSKGYEQYF.

The chain has TRBV20-1 and TRBJ1-1; TRBD1 aligns across 8 bases. The CDR3 is 13 amino acids. V trimming: 5 bases; J trimming: 7 bases; junction bases outside the gene matches: 9. Looked up from germline, CDR1 is DFQATT and CDR2 is SNEGSKA (reference sequence). This CDR3 reads CSAWGPGQGEAFF. CDR3 DNA sequence: TGCAGTGCTTGGGGGCCAGGACAGGGTGAAGCTTTCTTT.

V usage is TRBV28 and J usage is TRBJ2-7; 9 nucleotides agree with TRBD1. The CDR3 covers 14 residues. V shed 6 bases, J shed 5 bases, and the junction held 8 bases outside the gene matches. Per germline, CDR1 MDHEN and CDR2 SYDVKM. The CDR3 coding sequence is TGTGCCAGCAGCTTACAGGGGGCTTTCGACGAGCAGTACTTC. Protein sequence: CASSLQGAFDEQYF. Variable domain in full (rest from reference TRBV28 and TRBJ2-7): DVKVTQSSRYLVKRTGEKVFLECVQDMDHENMFWYRQDPGLGLRLIYFSYDVKMKEKGDIPEGYSVSREKKERFSLILESASTNQTSMYLCASSLQGAFDEQYFGPGTRLTVT.

At least ten counts were recorded for this clonotype. The CDR3 nucleotides are TGCGCCAGCAGCCAAGAGAAGCGGGGGTGGGATACGCAGTATTTT. This encodes CASSQEKRGWDTQYF. This chain joins TRBV4-3 and TRBJ2-3; 8 nucleotides match TRBD2. Trimming removed 0 bases from V and 6 bases from J; junction bases left unmatched: 5. This CDR3 contains 15 residues. Germline loops: CDR1 LGHNA, CDR2 YSLEER.

The table lists this clonotype with a few counts. The chain couples TRBV28 to TRBJ2-5, with D tentatively TRBD2 (5 bases). Germline V gene data show CDR1 as MDHEN and CDR2 as SYDVKM. CDR3 size: 15 residues. V was pared by 5 bases and J by 4 bases, with 17 bases between. The CDR3 DNA reads TGTGCCAGCAGTACACACAGCGGAGTCGGAGAGACCCAGTACTTC. Translated, it gives CASSTHSGVGETQYF.

This clonotype has ten or more counts. This chain links TRBV20-1 with TRBJ2-7; D might be TRBD2 (5 bases). V lost 6 bases and J 0 bases, leaving 15 bases between the germline ends. The CDR3 runs to 14 residues. The V gene's germline CDR1 is DFQATT and CDR2 SNEGSKA (reference sequence). CDR3 sequence reads: CSASASTSSYEQYF. In DNA form, the CDR3 reads TGCAGTGCCTCGGCGTCTACTAGCTCCTACGAGCAGTACTTC.

V and J are TRBV15 and TRBJ2-1; D uncertain. This CDR3 region has 16 residues. The germline V gene has CDR1 LNHNV and CDR2 YYDKDF (reference sequence). The V gene lost 2 bases and the J gene lost 4 bases, with 15 bases spanning the gap. The CDR3 region is CATSRPIKVNYNEQFF. CDR3 nucleotides: TGTGCCACCAGCAGACCGATAAAGGTCAATTACAATGAGCAGTTCTTC.

This chain joins TRBV5-5 and TRBJ2-1; possibly TRBD2 for D (5 bases). Looked up from germline, CDR1 is SGHKS and CDR2 is YYEKEE (reference sequence). V shed 1 base and J shed 12 bases, with 11 bases lying between them. This CDR3 is 12 amino acids long. The CDR3, as DNA: TGTGCCAGCAGCTTGTCTCGGGGTTGGCAGTTCTTC. This gives the protein CASSLSRGWQFF.

The sample holds a few counts of this clonotype. The gene calls are TRBV6-4 and TRBJ1-2; TRBD1 matches at 9 bases. With V trimmed by 6 bases and J by 7 bases, 9 bases remained unmatched. CDR1 and CDR2 (germline): MRHNA, SNTAGT. The CDR3 has 14 amino acids. In DNA, the CDR3 is TGTGCCAGCAGGACATCACAGGGGGCGAGTGGCTACACCTTC. It encodes CASRTSQGASGYTF.

The chain couples TRBV28 to TRBJ2-5, with D uncertain. The CDR3 totals 13 residues. V was shortened by 3 bases and J by 2 bases, with 7 bases between the two germline ends. Germline CDR1 is MDHEN and CDR2 is SYDVKM. CDR3 protein: CASSFGLQETQYF. The CDR3 DNA sequence: TGTGCCAGCAGTTTCGGTCTACAAGAGACCCAGTACTTC.

This clonotype was counted between two and nine times. This rearrangement joins TRBV5-8 to TRBJ2-2; D is perhaps TRBD1 or TRBD2 (5 bases each). V gave up 5 bases and J gave up 5 bases, with 22 bases separating them. CDR1 SGHTS and CDR2 YDEGEE come from the germline V gene. The CDR3 contains 17 residues. The CDR3 DNA reads TGTGCCAGCAGTCAATTCCTCGGGACCCCCGGTACCGGGGAGCTGTTTTTT. It translates to CASSQFLGTPGTGELFF.

In its sample, this clonotype was seen many times. The rearrangement joins TRBV5-1 to TRBJ1-1, with a possible D match to TRBD1 (6 bases). V lost 3 bases and J lost 5, with 11 bases in between. This CDR3 is built from 13 residues. CDR1 is SGHRS, CDR2 YFSETQ, per germline. The DNA for the CDR3 is TGCGCCAGCAGCTCACAGGGTCAAACTGAAGCTTTCTTT. Translated: CASSSQGQTEAFF.

This clonotype was observed many times. The V gene is TRBV10-3, the J gene TRBJ2-3; TRBD1 matches at 7 bases. V trimming: 3 bases; J trimming: 5 bases; junction bases outside the gene matches: 8. The germline gives CDR1 ENHRY, CDR2 SYGVKD. The CDR3 length is 15 residues. Written as DNA, the CDR3 is TGTGCCATCAGTGACCCGTCGACAGGGAAAGATACGCAGTATTTT. Residues: CAISDPSTGKDTQYF.